This T cell receptor beta chain was obtained from a study of T cell repertoires in cytomegalovirus infection. This clonotype was seen more than once but under ten times. Its antigen is undetermined. MiXCR, run by TCRdb on the reads, gives a single entry per CDR3 protein. The sample lists 650,000 to 900,000 distinct CDR3 sequences, roughly 28% occurring once. The ends were cut back, 3 bases at V and 2 bases at J, with 11 bases in the middle. The CDR3 runs to 15 residues. Germline V gives CDR1 LNHDA, CDR2 SQIVND (reference sequence). The receptor was derived from a human donor in good health (CMV status not recorded). Some clones in this sample may be carry-over from other donors' samples. The starting material was cultured CD8+ T cells from PBMCs, obtained from culture after CMV antigen stimulation. The chain links TRBV19 to TRBJ1-5; unclear D gene. The CDR3 reads CASSMASAGNQPQHF. The CDR3 DNA follows: TGTGCCAGTAGTATGGCCTCGGCGGGCAATCAGCCCCAGCATTTT.